This TCR beta chain was sequenced during a study of blood T cell repertoires in COVID-19 (dated by TCRdb to 2020 to 2022). For context, the study as a whole: Samples covering the acute and convalescent phases of COVID-19 were provided by collaborators in the United States, Italy and Spain. Where available, HLA class I and class II types were taken from metadata supplied by the sample provider and were not determined by assay-based typing. The material from the prospective study consisted of cDNA or gDNA derived from T cells, B-cell-depleted T cells, or PBMCs. A freely available public database, intended as a resource for researchers studying the immune response to SARS-CoV-2, is where the repertoires were released. A de-identified subject ID, COVID-19 status, age in years and sex were almost always included in the sample metadata. The samples were drawn from the first 160 participants of the ongoing ImmuneRACE study and from 950 to 1,500 subjects provided by 6 global collaborators. Deeply sampled blood TCRbeta repertoires from subjects exposed to, actively infected with, or recovered from COVID-19 were included in the dataset. Summary of the overall study and its limitations: The amount of clinical and demographic metadata varied by source and participant and was provided uncurated.

TCRbeta CDR3 regions were amplified from genomic DNA using the immunoSEQ Assay, a bias-controlled multiplex PCR. On the study's bioinformatics: Within the assay, amplification of reference gene primers was used to estimate how many nucleated cells each sample contained. To quantify the absolute abundance of each unique TCRbeta CDR3 rearrangement, sequence reads were collapsed and filtered. For each sample, productive Simpson clonality was calculated as the square root of Simpson's diversity index over productive rearrangements. TCRdb provides this immuneACCESS table in a form limited to in-frame rearrangements. Some clones are lacking; in checked studies, under half of them reflect an unresolved V gene, and why the rest are absent is not known. V and J calls plus clone size are reproduced from that table; the DNA served to infer D and trimming. A total of 290,000 or so clones appear in this sample, roughly nine tenths of them only once. The leading ten clones occupy 2.2% of the sample.

One collaborating source in Seattle enrolled patients during active infection and followed them longitudinally through the course of disease. Collaborating institutions collected whole blood in K2EDTA tubes following their own protocols. For TCRbeta analysis, collaborator samples were shipped as frozen whole blood, as isolated PBMCs, or as DNA extracted from either sample type. The CDR3 starts with the cysteine, ends with the phenylalanine, and has 14 residues. The sequence is cut down to CDR3 DNA, 42 bases in frame from base 1. CDR1 SGHAT and CDR2 FQNNGV were looked up in the germline V gene. V is shortened by 1 base, J by 3 bases, and the region joining them spans 9 bases. With respect to this clone: The target of this receptor is not known. It has no much larger one-base neighbor in the sample; base qualities were not kept.

The chain is assembled from TRBV11-2 and TRBJ2-5; the D gene is possibly TRBD2, with 5 bases matching. Sequencing was performed on peripheral blood. The receptor comes from a woman aged 25 to 45 with COVID-19, enrolled during active disease. The sequence in DNA is TGTGCCAGCAGCTTAGGAGTAGCGAAAGAGACCCAGTACTTC. It codes for CASSLGVAKETQYF. The full variable domain, with segments outside the CDR3 supplied by the reference TRBV11-2 and TRBJ2-5 proteins, appears as EAGVAQSPRYKIIEKRQSVAFWCNPISGHATLYWYQQILGQGPKLLIQFQNNGVVDDSQLPKDRFSAERLKGVDSTLKIQPAKLEDSAVYLCASSLGVAKETQYFGPGTRLLVL.